This T cell receptor beta chain derives from a study of T-cell reconstitution after alpha-beta-depleted transplantation in children. Preparation of the TCRbeta library used unique molecular identifiers. TCRdb itself ran the PCR reads through MiXCR, one entry per CDR3 protein. Seen here are about 980,000 distinct CDR3 sequences, under 30% observed once, and the top ten hold about 28%. The CDR3 covers 13 residues. The V segment lost 6 bases and the J segment 5 bases; nucleotides outside the gene matches: 5. This clonotype originated in a boy under two years old who had a stem cell transplant for SCID, so the T cells may come from the graft donor. The chain is built from TRBV12-3 or TRBV12-4 and TRBJ2-3; 7 nucleotides match TRBD1. Sequencing used PBMCs, mostly from graft donor cells, obtained 360 days after TCRalphabeta/CD19-depleted stem cell transplant. In DNA form, the CDR3 reads TGTGCCAGCAGACTGACAGGGTTAGATACGCAGTATTTT. Protein: CASRLTGLDTQYF.